Sequencing of this T cell receptor beta chain was carried out in a study of shared clonotypes between healthy human individuals. Original processing notes: As immunoSEQ supplied junction-only sequences (without quality scores), filtering differed. Assay: immunoSEQ multiplex PCR; the TCRdb copy retains only in-frame clones and omits some. Clone size and the V and J calls come from that table; the DNA yielded D and trimming. The sample shows 2 million or so clones, 95% of them seen only once. As to this clone: What it recognizes is unknown.

Study results and caveats: Across a handful of donors, naive CD4 shared roughly 5%, naive CD8 over 3%, memory CD4 roughly 2.1%, memory CD8 0.4% to 0.5%. Tissues were not sampled, only blood, and their repertoires likely differ. Measured sharing among donors was expected to vary with sequencing depth.

V was shortened by 6 bases and J by 8 bases, with 17 bases between the two germline ends. This CDR3 comprises 14 residues. The germline CDR1 and CDR2 sequences are SGHTA and FQGNSA. V usage is TRBV7-2 and J usage is TRBJ2-1; D might be TRBD2 (5 bases). The sequenced sample consisted of naive CD4+ T cells sorted from blood. Subset specified: CD45RA+ positively selected. The receptor was derived from a man aged 18-30 years in good health. CDR3 protein: CASRFTLVSDEQFF. CDR3 in DNA: TGTGCCAGCAGATTTACACTAGTATCCGATGAGCAGTTCTTC.